This T cell receptor beta chain was captured in a study of chronic HIV infection and antiretroviral therapy (dated by TCRdb to the mid-2010s). The protocol used for the library was 5' RACE. Data came from an Illumina MiSeq. TCRdb reprocessed the public reads (quality trimming at Q25 with fastp, clone calling with MiXCR) and kept in-frame beta chains. Rows are unified per CDR3 protein, each entry keeping the most common DNA and genes. The sample contains 40,000 to 50,000 distinct CDR3 sequences, 15% to 20% of them found a single time. The ten largest clones take up roughly 3% of the sample. In its sample, this clonotype was seen a few times. Its antigen is unknown. It has no much larger one-base neighbor in the sample; base qualities were not kept. The junction shows trimming of 5 bases on V and 7 bases on J, and the gene matches do not reach 15 bases of it. The CDR3 numbers 17 residues from cysteine through phenylalanine. Only CDR3 DNA is held: 51 bases, read in frame from base 1.

This clonotype was sampled from an adult who had HIV and had not received antiretroviral therapy, or was an uninfected healthy control (not recorded which). The sequenced sample consisted of peripheral blood. The sequence is built from TRBV12-3 or TRBV12-4 and TRBJ2-2, with TRBD1 matching 8 junction bases. For the CDR3, the sequence is CASSERPRTGQGGELFF. The nucleotide sequence reads TGTGCCAGCAGTGAAAGGCCCCGGACAGGGCAAGGCGGGGAGCTGTTTTTT.